These 21 T cell receptor beta chains were all obtained from the same sample, sequenced in a study of blood T cells in healthy people across ages. It was with a sample-barcoded 5' primer and a J-beta primer mix that a second PCR of roughly 6 to 12 cycles was run. TCRdb redid the calling of the 5' RACE reads with MiXCR, one entry per CDR3 protein. The repertoire holds 850,000 to 1,100,000 distinct CDR3 sequences, with around two fifths as singletons. Sequenced sample: blood. The receptors were gathered from a man aged 18 to 29 in good health.

In this sample, this clonotype turned up a few times. V is TRBV6-2 or TRBV6-3 and J is TRBJ1-4; D may be TRBD1 (6 bases). The V gene's germline CDR1 is MNHEY and CDR2 SVGEGT. Trimming cost V 7 bases and J 8 bases, with 20 bases left between them. The CDR3 is made up of 15 amino acids. In DNA form, the CDR3 reads TGTGCCAGCACTCCCGCCGGGACAAAGAGAGAAAAACTGTTTTTT. It encodes CASTPAGTKREKLFF.

This chain connects TRBV6-5 to TRBJ2-2; TRBD2 matches at 11 bases. The CDR3 runs to 18 residues. CDR1 and CDR2 (germline): MNHEY, SVGAGI. V lost 4 bases, J lost 2 bases, and 9 bases stayed unmatched. In DNA, the CDR3 is TGTGCCAGCAGTTCCTTTCCCCGACTAGCGGGAAACACCGGGGAGCTGTTTTTT. Translation: CASSSFPRLAGNTGELFF.

The CDR3 sequence: CAISGQGPSSYNEQFF. CDR3 DNA sequence: TGTGCCATCAGTGGTCAGGGGCCCAGCTCCTACAATGAGCAGTTCTTC. This sequence joins TRBV10-3 and TRBJ2-1; D might be TRBD1 (6 bases). Germline V gene lookup returns CDR1 ENHRY and CDR2 SYGVKD. The CDR3 spans 16 residues. V was clipped by 4 bases and J by 0 bases, with 13 bases between them.

The chain links TRBV27 to TRBJ1-2; D is perhaps TRBD1 (5 bases). Deletions cut 7 bases from V and 6 bases from J, with 27 bases between. CDR1 is MNHEY and CDR2 is SMNVEV in the germline V gene (reference sequence). The CDR3 loop spans 17 amino acids. Here the CDR3 DNA reads TGTGCCAGCACCCCTTTTCTTTCCGGGGCGGGGTGGGATGGCTACACCTTC. Protein: CASTPFLSGAGWDGYTF.

The rearrangement links TRBV6-5 to TRBJ1-2; D gene uncertain. Per germline, CDR1 MNHEY and CDR2 SVGAGI. The CDR3 totals 15 residues. The V gene lost 1 base and the J gene lost 0 bases, with 9 bases spanning the gap. CDR3 sequence reads: CASSYCKGANYGYTF. In nucleotides, the CDR3 is TGTGCCAGCAGTTACTGCAAGGGAGCTAACTATGGCTACACCTTC.

V usage is TRBV7-2 and J usage is TRBJ1-2, with a weak D call TRBD1 (6 bases). The CDR3 totals 16 residues. V lost 1 base and J 4 bases, leaving 16 bases between the germline ends. The V gene's germline CDR1 is SGHTA and CDR2 FQGNSA. The CDR3 is CASSLGPAGGVYGYTF. The CDR3 DNA sequence: TGTGCCAGCAGCTTAGGGCCGGCGGGGGGCGTCTATGGCTACACCTTC.

This chain connects TRBV6-2 or TRBV6-3 to TRBJ1-5, with 8 bases that match TRBD1. Germline CDR1 reads MNHEY; CDR2 reads SVGEGT. V dropped 5 bases and J dropped 3; count of bases not matched to a gene: 9. The CDR3 has 16 amino acids. In nucleotides, the CDR3 is TGTGCCAGCAGTGGAGACAGGGGTGTCCTCAATCAGCCCCAGCATTTT. Translated, it gives CASSGDRGVLNQPQHF.

This clonotype was detected a few times. The V call is TRBV7-9, the J call TRBJ1-1; D not certain. Trimming stripped 7 bases from V and 1 base from J, with 10 bases between. The CDR3 has 13 amino acids. The V gene's germline CDR1 is SEHNR and CDR2 FQNEAQ (reference sequence). The CDR3 DNA follows: TGTGCCAGCACCTTTGGCGGGAACACTGAAGCTTTCTTT. This gives the protein CASTFGGNTEAFF.

V usage is TRBV3-1 and J usage is TRBJ2-4; D remains ambiguous. In germline, CDR1 is LGHDT, CDR2 YNNKEL (reference sequence). The CDR3 contains 14 residues. V lost 1 base and J 3 bases, leaving 7 bases between the germline ends. Here the CDR3 DNA reads TGTGCCAGCAGCCAAGCGGCGATCAAAAACATTCAGTACTTC. Its protein is CASSQAAIKNIQYF.

This chain joins TRBV6-5 and TRBJ2-7; the D gene is possibly TRBD1 (5 bases). The CDR3 is 17 residues long. V gave up 0 bases and J gave up 11 bases, with 26 bases separating them. CDR1 and CDR2 from the germline V gene are MNHEY and SVGAGI. The CDR3 coding sequence is TGTGCCAGCAGTTACTCACTCTCATCCGCCAGCCAGGGAAACAAGTACTTC. This translates into CASSYSLSSASQGNKYF.

This chain uses TRBV28 with TRBJ2-7; 7 bases align to TRBD1. J gave up 2 bases and V 7 bases, and 8 bases lay outside the gene matches. CDR1 is MDHEN and CDR2 is SYDVKM in the germline V gene. The CDR3 is 14 amino acids. CDR3 protein: CASKWAGGTYEQYF. The DNA for the CDR3 is TGTGCCAGCAAATGGGCAGGGGGAACCTACGAGCAGTACTTC.

This clonotype was seen more than once but under ten times. V and J are TRBV29-1 and TRBJ2-5, with 7 bases lining up with TRBD2. V was clipped by 5 bases and J by 5 bases; unmatched bases: 8. The CDR3 is 13 residues long. Germline CDR1 reads SQVTM; CDR2 reads ANQGSEA. CDR3 residues: CSVTLAGVETQYF. The CDR3 DNA sequence: TGCAGCGTTACCCTGGCGGGGGTTGAGACCCAGTACTTC.

The gene calls are TRBV6-1 and TRBJ1-2; tentative D call: TRBD1 (6 bases). From germline, CDR1 is MNHNS and CDR2 SASEGT. Deletions cut 10 bases from V and 2 bases from J, with 11 bases between. The CDR3 runs to 12 residues. The CDR3: CATQGTNYGYTF. In DNA, the CDR3 is TGTGCCACACAGGGTACGAACTATGGCTACACCTTC.

The genes are TRBV28 and TRBJ1-2, with D unresolved. Germline V gene data show CDR1 as MDHEN and CDR2 as SYDVKM. The V end lost 5 bases, the J end lost 6 bases, and 22 bases lay between the germline ends. The CDR3 sequence is 16 residues long. The CDR3 protein is CASSLTILSGGDGYTF. The CDR3 nucleotides are TGTGCCAGCAGTCTTACAATACTCTCAGGCGGTGATGGCTACACCTTC.

This clonotype was counted once. CDR3 nucleotides: TGTGCCAGCAGACTAGCGGGGTTCGACGGGGAGCTGTTTTTT. It translates to CASRLAGFDGELFF. This chain connects TRBV2 to TRBJ2-2; 10 bases agree with TRBD2. CDR3 length: 14 amino acids. In germline, CDR1 is SNHLY, CDR2 FYNNEI. The V gene end was trimmed by 6 bases and the J gene end by 7 bases; junction bases not matched to a gene: 5.

There are a few counts of this clonotype. CDR3: CASSTTGGGLETQYF. The CDR3 DNA is TGTGCCAGTAGCACGACAGGGGGAGGTTTGGAGACCCAGTACTTC. The rearrangement joins TRBV19 to TRBJ2-5; TRBD1 matches 9 bases. CDR3 length: 15 amino acids. Germline assignment: CDR1 LNHDA and CDR2 SQIVND (reference sequence). Trimming took 6 bases from V and 5 from J; bases not matched to a gene: 10.

This clonotype has a handful of counts. CDR3 amino acids: CASSPGTAPYEQYF. The CDR3 DNA reads as TGTGCCAGCAGTCCCGGGACAGCGCCCTACGAGCAGTACTTC. The chain links TRBV12-3 or TRBV12-4 to TRBJ2-7; 7 positions match TRBD1. J lost 2 bases, V lost 5 bases, and 6 bases had no gene match. This CDR3 spans 14 amino acids.

This clonotype has only a few counts. The chain recombines TRBV27 with TRBJ1-1; D remains unclear. Germline V lookup: CDR1 MNHEY, CDR2 SMNVEV (reference sequence). Trimming took off 8 bases at V and 7 bases at J, with 17 bases between the two ends. This CDR3 contains 13 residues. CDR3 amino acids: CASGPSDAREAFF. The CDR3 nucleotides read TGTGCCAGCGGTCCATCTGACGCCCGTGAAGCTTTCTTT.

This chain joins TRBV7-9 and TRBJ2-1; 7 nucleotides align to TRBD2. The CDR3 totals 18 residues. CDR1 and CDR2 from the germline V gene are SEHNR and FQNEAQ (reference sequence). J was trimmed by 0 bases and V by 8 bases; bases with no gene match: 16. The CDR3 DNA sequence: TGTGCCAGCCTTCAGGCAGCGGGGAAGGGACGCTCCTACAATGAGCAGTTCTTC. It yields the protein CASLQAAGKGRSYNEQFF.

This clonotype has only a few counts. V and J are TRBV5-6 and TRBJ1-2; D is unresolved. The V end was cut by 2 bases, the J end by 5 bases, with 19 bases between. CDR3 length equals 16 residues. Per germline, CDR1 SGHDT and CDR2 YYEEEE. CDR3 sequence (DNA): TGTGCCAGCAGCTTTGGGCCCGCCTCGAATCAGTATGGCTACACCTTC. Its translation: CASSFGPASNQYGYTF.

The CDR3 DNA sequence: TGTGCCAGCAGTTTGGACAGTCACTCTCTAGCCAAAAACATTCAGTACTTC. Protein: CASSLDSHSLAKNIQYF. The chain joins TRBV12-3 or TRBV12-4 to TRBJ2-4; the D gene is possibly TRBD1 (6 bases). This CDR3 comprises 17 residues. Between the trimmed V and J ends, which lost 3 bases and 0 bases, there was a span of 15 bases.